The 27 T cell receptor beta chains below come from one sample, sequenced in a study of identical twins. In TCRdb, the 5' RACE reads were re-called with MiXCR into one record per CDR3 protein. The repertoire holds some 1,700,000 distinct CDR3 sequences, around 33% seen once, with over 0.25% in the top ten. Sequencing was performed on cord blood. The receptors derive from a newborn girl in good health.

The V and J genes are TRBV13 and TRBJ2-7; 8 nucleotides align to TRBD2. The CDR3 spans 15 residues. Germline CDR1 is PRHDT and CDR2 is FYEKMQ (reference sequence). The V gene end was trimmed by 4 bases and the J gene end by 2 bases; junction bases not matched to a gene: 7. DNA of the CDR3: TGTGCCAGCAGCTGCTTAGCGGGGTGTACCTACGAGCAGTACTTC. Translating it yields CASSCLAGCTYEQYF.

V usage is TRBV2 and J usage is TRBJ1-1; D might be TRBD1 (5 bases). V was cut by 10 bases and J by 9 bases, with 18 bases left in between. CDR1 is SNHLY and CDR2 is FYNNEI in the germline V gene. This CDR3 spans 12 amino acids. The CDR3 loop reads CATFLPGAKAFF. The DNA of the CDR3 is TGTGCCACCTTTTTACCCGGGGCTAAAGCTTTCTTT.

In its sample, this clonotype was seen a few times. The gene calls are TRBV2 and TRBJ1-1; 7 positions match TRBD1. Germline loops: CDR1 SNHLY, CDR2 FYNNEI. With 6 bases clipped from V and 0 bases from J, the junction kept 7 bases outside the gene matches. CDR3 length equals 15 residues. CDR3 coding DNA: TGTGCCAGCAGACGACAGGGTGAGATGAACACTGAAGCTTTCTTT. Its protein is CASRRQGEMNTEAFF.

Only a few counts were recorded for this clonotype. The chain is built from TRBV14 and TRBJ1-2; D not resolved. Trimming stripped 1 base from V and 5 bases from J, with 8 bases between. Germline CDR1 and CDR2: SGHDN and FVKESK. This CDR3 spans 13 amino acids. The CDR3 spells CASSQGHFYGYTF. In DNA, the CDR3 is TGTGCCAGCAGCCAAGGTCACTTTTATGGCTACACCTTC.

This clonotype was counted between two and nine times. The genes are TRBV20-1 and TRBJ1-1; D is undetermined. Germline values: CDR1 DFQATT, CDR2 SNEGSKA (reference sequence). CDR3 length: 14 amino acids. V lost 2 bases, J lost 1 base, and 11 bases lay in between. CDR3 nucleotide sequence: TGCAGTGCTAGAATCCACACAGCGAACACTGAAGCTTTCTTT. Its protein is CSARIHTANTEAFF.

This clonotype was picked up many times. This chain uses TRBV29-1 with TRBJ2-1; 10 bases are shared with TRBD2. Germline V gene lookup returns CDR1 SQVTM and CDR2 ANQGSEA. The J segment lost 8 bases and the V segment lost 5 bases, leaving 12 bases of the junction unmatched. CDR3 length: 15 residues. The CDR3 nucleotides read TGCAGCGTTACCAAAGCGGGGGGGGCGATCGATGAGCAGTTCTTC. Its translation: CSVTKAGGAIDEQFF.

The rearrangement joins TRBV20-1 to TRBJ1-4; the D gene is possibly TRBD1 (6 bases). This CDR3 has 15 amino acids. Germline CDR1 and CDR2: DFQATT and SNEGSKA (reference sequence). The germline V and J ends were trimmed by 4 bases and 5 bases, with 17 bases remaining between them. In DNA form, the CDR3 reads TGCAGTGCTAACCCCCCCAGGGGCCGAAATGAAAAACTGTTTTTT. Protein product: CSANPPRGRNEKLFF.

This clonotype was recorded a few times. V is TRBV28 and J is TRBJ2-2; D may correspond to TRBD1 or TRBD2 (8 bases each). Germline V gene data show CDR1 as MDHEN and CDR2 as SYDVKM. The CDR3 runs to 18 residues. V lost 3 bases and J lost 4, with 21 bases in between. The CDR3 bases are TGTGCCAGCAGTTTCGGACAGGGCAGCGGGAGACGCACCGGGGAGCTGTTTTTT. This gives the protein CASSFGQGSGRRTGELFF.

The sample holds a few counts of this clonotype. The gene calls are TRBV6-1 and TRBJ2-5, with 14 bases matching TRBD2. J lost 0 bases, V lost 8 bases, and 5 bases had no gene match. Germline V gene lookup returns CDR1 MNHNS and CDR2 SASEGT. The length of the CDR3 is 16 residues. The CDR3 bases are TGTGCCAGCCGGACTAGCGGGGGGATATACCAAGAGACCCAGTACTTC. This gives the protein CASRTSGGIYQETQYF.

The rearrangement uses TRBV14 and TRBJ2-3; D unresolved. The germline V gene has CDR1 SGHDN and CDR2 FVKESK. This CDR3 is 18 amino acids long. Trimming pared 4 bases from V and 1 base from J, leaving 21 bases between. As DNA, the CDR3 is TGTGCCAGCAGCCCACGAATTAAAGCTGGACCACGCACAGATACGCAGTATTTT. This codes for CASSPRIKAGPRTDTQYF.

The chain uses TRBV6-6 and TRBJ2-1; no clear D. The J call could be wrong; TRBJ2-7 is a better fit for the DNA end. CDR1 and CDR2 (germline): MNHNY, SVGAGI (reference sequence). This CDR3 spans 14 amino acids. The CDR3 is CASSYADFYNEQYF. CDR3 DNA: TGTGCCAGCAGTTACGCCGACTTCTACAATGAGCAGTACTTC.

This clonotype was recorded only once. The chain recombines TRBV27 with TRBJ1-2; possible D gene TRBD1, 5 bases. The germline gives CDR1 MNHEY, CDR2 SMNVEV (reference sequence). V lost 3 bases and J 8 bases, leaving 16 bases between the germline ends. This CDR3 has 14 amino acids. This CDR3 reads CASSFRGGQGGYTF. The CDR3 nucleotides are TGTGCCAGCAGTTTCCGGGGAGGCCAGGGCGGCTACACCTTC.

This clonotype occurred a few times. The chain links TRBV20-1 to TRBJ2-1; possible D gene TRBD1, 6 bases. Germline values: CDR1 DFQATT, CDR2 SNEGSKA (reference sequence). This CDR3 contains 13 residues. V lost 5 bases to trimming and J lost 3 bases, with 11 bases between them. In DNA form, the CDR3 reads TGCAGTGCTCGGACAGCCTACTACAATGAGCAGTTCTTC. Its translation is CSARTAYYNEQFF.

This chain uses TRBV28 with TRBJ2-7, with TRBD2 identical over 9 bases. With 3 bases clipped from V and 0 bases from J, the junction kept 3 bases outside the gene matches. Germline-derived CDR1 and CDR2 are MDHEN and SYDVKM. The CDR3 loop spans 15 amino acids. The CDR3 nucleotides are TGTGCCAGCAGTTTGCAGCGGGAGGTCTCCTACGAGCAGTACTTC. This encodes CASSLQREVSYEQYF.

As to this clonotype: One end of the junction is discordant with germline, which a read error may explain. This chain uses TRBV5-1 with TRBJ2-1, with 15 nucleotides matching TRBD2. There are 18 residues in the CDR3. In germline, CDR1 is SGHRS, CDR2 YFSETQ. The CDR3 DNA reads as TGCGCCAGCAGCTTGGTGGGACTAGCGGGGGGCGAGTACAGTGAGCAGTTCTTC. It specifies CASSLVGLAGGEYSEQFF.

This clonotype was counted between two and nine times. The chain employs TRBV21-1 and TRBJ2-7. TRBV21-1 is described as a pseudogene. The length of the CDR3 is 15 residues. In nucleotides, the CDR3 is TGTGCCAGCAGCGTTGGACTAGCGATCTCCTACGAGCAGTACTTC. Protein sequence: CASSVGLAISYEQYF.

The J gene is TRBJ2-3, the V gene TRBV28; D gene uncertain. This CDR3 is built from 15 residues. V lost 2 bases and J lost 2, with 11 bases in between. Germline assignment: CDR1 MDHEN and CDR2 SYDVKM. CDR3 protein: CASSLLGADTDTQYF. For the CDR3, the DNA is TGTGCCAGCAGTTTACTCGGAGCAGACACAGATACGCAGTATTTT.

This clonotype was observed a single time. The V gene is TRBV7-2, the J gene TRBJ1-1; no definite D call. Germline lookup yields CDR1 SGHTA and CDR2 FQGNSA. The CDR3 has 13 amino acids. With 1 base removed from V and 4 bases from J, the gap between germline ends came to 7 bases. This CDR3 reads CASSLGTPTEAFF. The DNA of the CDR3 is TGTGCCAGCAGCTTAGGGACCCCCACTGAAGCTTTCTTT.

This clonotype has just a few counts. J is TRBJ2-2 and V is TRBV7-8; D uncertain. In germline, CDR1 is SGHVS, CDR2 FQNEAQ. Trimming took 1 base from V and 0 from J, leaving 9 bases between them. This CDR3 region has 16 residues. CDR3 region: CASSLVGRTNTGELFF. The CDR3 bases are TGTGCCAGCAGCTTAGTAGGACGGACGAACACCGGGGAGCTGTTTTTT.

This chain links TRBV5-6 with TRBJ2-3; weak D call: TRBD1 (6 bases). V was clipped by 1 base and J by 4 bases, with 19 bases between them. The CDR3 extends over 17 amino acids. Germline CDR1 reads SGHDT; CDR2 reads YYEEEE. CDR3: CASSLLFVRDKADTQYF. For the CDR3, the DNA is TGTGCCAGCAGCTTGCTTTTCGTTCGGGACAAAGCAGATACGCAGTATTTT.

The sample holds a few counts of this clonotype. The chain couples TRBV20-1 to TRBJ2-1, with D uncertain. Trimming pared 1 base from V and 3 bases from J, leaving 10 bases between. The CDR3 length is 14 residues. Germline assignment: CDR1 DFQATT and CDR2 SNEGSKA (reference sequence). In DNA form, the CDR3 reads TGCAGTGCTAGAGTACCGTTACTCTACAATGAGCAGTTCTTC. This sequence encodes CSARVPLLYNEQFF.

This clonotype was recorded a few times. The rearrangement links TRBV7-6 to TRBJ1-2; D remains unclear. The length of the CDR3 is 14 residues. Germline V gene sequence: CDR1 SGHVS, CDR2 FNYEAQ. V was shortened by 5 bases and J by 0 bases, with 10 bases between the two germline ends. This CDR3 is CASSPFIANYGYTF. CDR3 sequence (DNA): TGTGCCAGCAGCCCCTTTATAGCTAACTATGGCTACACCTTC.

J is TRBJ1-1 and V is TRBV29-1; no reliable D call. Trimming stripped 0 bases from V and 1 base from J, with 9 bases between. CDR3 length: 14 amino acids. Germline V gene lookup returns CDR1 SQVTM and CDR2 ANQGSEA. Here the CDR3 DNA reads TGCAGCGTTGAAGAAGGTTACGGGAACACTGAAGCTTTCTTT. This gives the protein CSVEEGYGNTEAFF.

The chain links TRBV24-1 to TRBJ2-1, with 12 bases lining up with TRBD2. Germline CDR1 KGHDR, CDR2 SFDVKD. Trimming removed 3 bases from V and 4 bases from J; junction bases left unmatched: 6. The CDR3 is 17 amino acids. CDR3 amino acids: CATSDELAGGTYNEQFF. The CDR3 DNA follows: TGTGCCACCAGTGATGAACTAGCGGGAGGTACATACAATGAGCAGTTCTTC.

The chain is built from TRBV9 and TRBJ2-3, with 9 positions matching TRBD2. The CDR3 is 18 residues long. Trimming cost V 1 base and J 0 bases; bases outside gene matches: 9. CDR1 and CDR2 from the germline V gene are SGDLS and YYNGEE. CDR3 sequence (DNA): TGTGCCAGCAGCGTAAGTGGAGCTAGCGGGATTAGCACAGATACGCAGTATTTT. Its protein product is CASSVSGASGISTDTQYF.

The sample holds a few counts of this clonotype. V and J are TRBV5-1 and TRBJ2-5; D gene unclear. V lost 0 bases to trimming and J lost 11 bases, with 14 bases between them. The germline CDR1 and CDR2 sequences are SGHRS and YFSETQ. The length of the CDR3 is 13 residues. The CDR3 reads CASSLGDNGIQYF. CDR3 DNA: TGCGCCAGCAGCTTGGGTGACAATGGGATTCAGTACTTC.

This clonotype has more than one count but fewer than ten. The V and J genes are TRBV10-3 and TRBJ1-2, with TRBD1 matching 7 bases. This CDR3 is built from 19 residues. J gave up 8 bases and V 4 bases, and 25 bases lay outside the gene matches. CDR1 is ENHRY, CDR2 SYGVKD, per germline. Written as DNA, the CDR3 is TGTGCCATCAGTGGTCTCTTCCCCCCCCCGGGACAGTTATTTTCCGGCTACACCTTC. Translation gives CAISGLFPPPGQLFSGYTF.